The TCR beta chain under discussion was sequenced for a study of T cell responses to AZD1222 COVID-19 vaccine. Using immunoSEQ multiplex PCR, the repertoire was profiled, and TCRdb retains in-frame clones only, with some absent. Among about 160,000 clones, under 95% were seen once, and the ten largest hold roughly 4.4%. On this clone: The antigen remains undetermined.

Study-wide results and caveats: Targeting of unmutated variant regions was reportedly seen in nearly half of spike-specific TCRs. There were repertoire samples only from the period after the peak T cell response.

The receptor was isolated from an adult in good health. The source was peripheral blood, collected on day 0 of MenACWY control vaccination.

For the CDR3, the DNA is TGTGCCAGCAGCCGGGGTCCTTATAGCAATCAGCCCCAGCATTTT. It codes for CASSRGPYSNQPQHF. The chain has TRBV5-6 and TRBJ1-5, with D uncertain. CDR3 length: 15 residues. The V and J ends lost 4 bases and 0 bases respectively, with 11 bases between them. Germline V gene data show CDR1 as SGHDT and CDR2 as YYEEEE.